One sample yielded the 17 T cell receptor beta chains listed below, sequenced in a study of T cell responses to AZD1222 COVID-19 vaccine. The repertoire was sequenced with immunoSEQ multiplex PCR; TCRdb's copy has only in-frame clones and lacks some. The table includes 130,000 to 150,000 clones, approximately 85% detected once. The sequences come from peripheral blood, collected on day 0 of MenACWY control vaccination. Receptors originate from an adult in good health.

V usage is TRBV7-9 and J usage is TRBJ2-3; D possibly corresponds to TRBD1 (6 bases). The CDR3 length is 14 residues. The germline V and J ends were trimmed by 1 base and 4 bases, with 9 bases remaining between them. The germline V gene encodes CDR1 SEHNR and CDR2 FQNEAQ (reference sequence). The CDR3 is CASSLDQGPDTQYF. In DNA form, the CDR3 reads TGTGCCAGCAGCTTAGATCAGGGGCCAGATACGCAGTATTTT.

The V gene is TRBV5-1, the J gene TRBJ1-2; 9 bases line up with TRBD1. The germline V gene encodes CDR1 SGHRS and CDR2 YFSETQ. Trimming took 4 bases from V and 6 from J; bases not matched to a gene: 7. CDR3 length: 14 amino acids. In DNA form, the CDR3 reads TGCGCCAGCAGCCCCACCGGGACAGGGAATGGCTACACCTTC. Translating it yields CASSPTGTGNGYTF.

This clone appeared a single time. The rearrangement uses TRBV9 and TRBJ1-5; D unresolved. The CDR3 is made up of 15 amino acids. Trimming took 3 bases from V and 2 from J, leaving 12 bases between them. Per the germline V gene, CDR1 is SGDLS and CDR2 is YYNGEE. CDR3 residues: CASSENEGGNQPQHF. DNA of the CDR3: TGTGCCAGCAGCGAAAACGAGGGAGGCAATCAGCCCCAGCATTTT.

This chain uses TRBV5-4 with TRBJ1-2, with TRBD1 as a possible D gene (5 bases). The CDR3 consists of 14 residues. With 0 bases removed from V and 2 bases from J, the gap between germline ends came to 8 bases. In germline, CDR1 is SGHNT, CDR2 YYREEE (reference sequence). This CDR3 reads CASSLGTNNYGYTF. CDR3 DNA sequence: TGTGCCAGCAGCTTGGGGACAAACAACTATGGCTACACCTTC.

V usage is TRBV19 and J usage is TRBJ1-1; D might be TRBD1 (6 bases). This CDR3 is built from 13 residues. Germline-derived CDR1 and CDR2 are LNHDA and SQIVND (reference sequence). V was trimmed by 6 bases and J by 6 bases, leaving 14 bases between them. DNA of the CDR3: TGTGCCAGTAGAGGGTGGGGGGGCCCTGAAGCTTTCTTT. Amino acids: CASRGWGGPEAFF.

The chain employs TRBV9 and TRBJ1-2, with no clear D. Trimming stripped 3 bases from V and 7 bases from J, with 13 bases between. Germline-derived CDR1 and CDR2 are SGDLS and YYNGEE. The CDR3 totals 13 residues. CDR3 in DNA: TGTGCCAGCAGCGCCGAACGGCCGCTTGGCTACACCTTC. Translating it yields CASSAERPLGYTF.

This clone has only a few counts. The chain is built from TRBV23-1 and TRBJ2-2, with D possibly matching TRBD2 (6 bases). TRBV23-1 is given ORF status, its function remaining uncertain. The CDR3 runs 17 residues. Trimming cost V 6 bases and J 2 bases, with 19 bases left between them. CDR3 region: CASRRRVWGLNTGELFF. CDR3 nucleotide sequence: TGCGCCAGCAGGAGAAGAGTATGGGGACTTAACACCGGGGAGCTGTTTTTT.

The V gene is TRBV18, the J gene TRBJ1-3; tentatively, D is TRBD1 (5 bases). Germline assignment: CDR1 KGHSH and CDR2 LQKENI. The CDR3 covers 15 residues. V was trimmed by 2 bases and J by 2 bases, leaving 10 bases between them. The CDR3 region is CASSPLEGTGNTIYF. CDR3 coding DNA: TGTGCCAGCTCACCATTGGAGGGGACTGGAAACACCATATATTTT.

V usage is TRBV18 and J usage is TRBJ1-1; TRBD1 agrees at 10 bases. The V gene end was trimmed by 4 bases and the J gene end by 3 bases; junction bases not matched to a gene: 5. Germline V gene lookup returns CDR1 KGHSH and CDR2 LQKENI. There are 15 residues in the CDR3. The CDR3 region is CASSLDRGRDTEAFF. The CDR3 bases are TGTGCCAGCTCACTTGACAGGGGGCGCGACACTGAAGCTTTCTTT.

This chain uses TRBV4-1 with TRBJ2-2; D possibly corresponds to TRBD2 (5 bases). The V and J ends lost 4 bases and 5 bases respectively, with 11 bases between them. There are 14 residues in the CDR3. Germline V CDR1 and CDR2: MGHRA, YSYEKL. Written as DNA, the CDR3 is TGCGCCAGCAGCCCCGGAGGCGCGACCGGGGAGCTGTTTTTT. Translation gives CASSPGGATGELFF.

This clone was seen only once. The CDR3 coding sequence is TGTGCCAGCAGCTTGGTAGGACTAGCGGGGGGGGATACGCAGTATTTT. Translating it yields CASSLVGLAGGDTQYF. The rearrangement links TRBV5-4 to TRBJ2-3, with 15 bases lining up with TRBD2. The CDR3 extends over 16 amino acids. V was clipped by 0 bases and J by 6 bases; unmatched bases: 2. CDR1 SGHNT and CDR2 YYREEE come from the germline V gene (reference sequence).

V gene TRBV12-3 or TRBV12-4 combines with J gene TRBJ1-2, with D unclear. The CDR3 totals 13 residues. The germline V and J ends were trimmed by 1 base and 8 bases, with 11 bases remaining between them. CDR3 sequence: CASSLGGIEGYTF. The CDR3 nucleotides read TGTGCCAGCAGTTTAGGAGGTATCGAGGGCTACACCTTC.

CDR3: CASSLQGTEAFF. In nucleotides, the CDR3 is TGTGCCAGCAGTCTACAGGGCACTGAAGCTTTCTTT. The chain has TRBV2 and TRBJ1-1; possible D gene TRBD1, 6 bases. CDR3 size: 12 residues. Germline lookup yields CDR1 SNHLY and CDR2 FYNNEI. Trimming removed 5 bases at V and 4 bases at J, with 8 bases between.

The chain employs TRBV28 and TRBJ1-1; D gene uncertain. The CDR3 is 13 residues long. The ends were cut back, 6 bases at V and 4 bases at J, with 12 bases in the middle. Per the germline V gene, CDR1 is MDHEN and CDR2 is SYDVKM. The CDR3, as DNA: TGTGCCAGCAGGGGAAGTCCCGGCACTGAAGCTTTCTTT. Translation: CASRGSPGTEAFF. Full variable domain (remainder filled in from reference TRBV28 and TRBJ1-1): DVKVTQSSRYLVKRTGEKVFLECVQDMDHENMFWYRQDPGLGLRLIYFSYDVKMKEKGDIPEGYSVSREKKERFSLILESASTNQTSMYLCASRGSPGTEAFFGQGTRLTVV.

The chain carries TRBV7-8 and TRBJ1-2, with TRBD1 matching over 11 bases. V gave up 5 bases and J gave up 5 bases; unmatched junction bases: 7. This CDR3 contains 15 residues. From germline, CDR1 is SGHVS and CDR2 FQNEAQ. The CDR3 sequence is CASSRGTGGGYGYTF. The CDR3 nucleotides are TGTGCCAGCAGCCGAGGGACAGGGGGTGGTTATGGCTACACCTTC.

The CDR3 loop is CASSARSGGVDEQFF. DNA of the CDR3: TGTGCCAGCAGCGCCCGGAGCGGGGGGGTGGATGAGCAGTTCTTC. The chain combines TRBV7-9 with TRBJ2-1, with 10 bases aligning to TRBD2. Germline V gene data show CDR1 as SEHNR and CDR2 as FQNEAQ (reference sequence). The CDR3 contains 15 residues. Trimming cost V 5 bases and J 8 bases; bases outside gene matches: 9.

The chain uses TRBV28 and TRBJ1-5; TRBD1 matches 8 bases. V gave up 5 bases and J gave up 9 bases; unmatched junction bases: 9. Germline V gene sequence: CDR1 MDHEN, CDR2 SYDVKM. The CDR3 consists of 14 residues. CDR3 region: CASSLGTGIMPQHF. In DNA form, the CDR3 reads TGTGCCAGCAGTCTAGGGACAGGTATCATGCCCCAGCATTTT. Full variable domain (rest looked up from reference TRBV28 and TRBJ1-5): DVKVTQSSRYLVKRTGEKVFLECVQDMDHENMFWYRQDPGLGLRLIYFSYDVKMKEKGDIPEGYSVSREKKERFSLILESASTNQTSMYLCASSLGTGIMPQHFGDGTRLSIL.